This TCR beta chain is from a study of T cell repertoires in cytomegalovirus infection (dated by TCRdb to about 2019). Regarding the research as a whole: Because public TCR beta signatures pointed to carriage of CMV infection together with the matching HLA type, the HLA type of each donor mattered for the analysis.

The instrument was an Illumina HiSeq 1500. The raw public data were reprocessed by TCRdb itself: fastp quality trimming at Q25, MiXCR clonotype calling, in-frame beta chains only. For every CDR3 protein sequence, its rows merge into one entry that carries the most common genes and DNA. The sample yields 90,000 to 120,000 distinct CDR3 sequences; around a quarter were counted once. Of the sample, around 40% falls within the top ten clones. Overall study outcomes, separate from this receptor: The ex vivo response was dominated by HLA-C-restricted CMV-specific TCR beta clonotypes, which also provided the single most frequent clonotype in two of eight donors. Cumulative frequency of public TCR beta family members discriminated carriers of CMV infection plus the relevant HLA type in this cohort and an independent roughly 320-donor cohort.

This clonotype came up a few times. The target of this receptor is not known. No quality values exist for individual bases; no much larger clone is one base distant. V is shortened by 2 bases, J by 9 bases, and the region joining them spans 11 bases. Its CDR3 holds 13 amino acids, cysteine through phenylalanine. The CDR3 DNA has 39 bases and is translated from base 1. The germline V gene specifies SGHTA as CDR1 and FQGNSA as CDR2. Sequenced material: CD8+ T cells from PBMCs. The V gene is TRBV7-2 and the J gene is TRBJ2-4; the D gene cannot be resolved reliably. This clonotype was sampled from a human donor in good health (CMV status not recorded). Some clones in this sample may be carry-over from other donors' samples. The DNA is TGTGCCAGCAGCTTATCTGGGATCGGCATTCAGTACTTC. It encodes CASSLSGIGIQYF.